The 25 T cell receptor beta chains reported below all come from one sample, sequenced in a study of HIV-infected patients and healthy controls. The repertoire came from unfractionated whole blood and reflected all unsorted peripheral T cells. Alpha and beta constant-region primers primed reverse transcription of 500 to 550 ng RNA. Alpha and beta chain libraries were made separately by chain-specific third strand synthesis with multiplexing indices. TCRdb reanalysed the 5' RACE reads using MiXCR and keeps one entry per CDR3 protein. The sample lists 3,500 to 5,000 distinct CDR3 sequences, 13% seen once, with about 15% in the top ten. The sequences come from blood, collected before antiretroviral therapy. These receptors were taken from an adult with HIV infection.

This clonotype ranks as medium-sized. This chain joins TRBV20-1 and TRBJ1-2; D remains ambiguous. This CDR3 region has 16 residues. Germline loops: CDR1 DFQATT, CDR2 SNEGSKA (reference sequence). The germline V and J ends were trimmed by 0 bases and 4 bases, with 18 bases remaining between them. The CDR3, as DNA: TGCAGTGCTAGAGATCGGCTGTCGACTATTTCCTATGGCTACACCTTC. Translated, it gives CSARDRLSTISYGYTF.

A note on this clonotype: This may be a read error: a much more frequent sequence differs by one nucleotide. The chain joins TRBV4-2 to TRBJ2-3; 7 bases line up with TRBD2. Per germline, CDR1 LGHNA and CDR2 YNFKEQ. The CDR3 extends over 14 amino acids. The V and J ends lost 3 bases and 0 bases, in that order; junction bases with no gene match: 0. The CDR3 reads CASSHSGSTDTQYF. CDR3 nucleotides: TGTGCCAGCAGCCATAGCGGGAGCACAGATACGCAGTATTTT.

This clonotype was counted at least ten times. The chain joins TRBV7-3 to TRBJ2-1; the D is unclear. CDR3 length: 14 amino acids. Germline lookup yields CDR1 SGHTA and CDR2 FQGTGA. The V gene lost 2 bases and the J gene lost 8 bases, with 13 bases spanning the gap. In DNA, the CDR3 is TGTGCCAGCAGCTTATCAGGACCGTTTGATGAGCAGTTCTTC. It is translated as CASSLSGPFDEQFF.

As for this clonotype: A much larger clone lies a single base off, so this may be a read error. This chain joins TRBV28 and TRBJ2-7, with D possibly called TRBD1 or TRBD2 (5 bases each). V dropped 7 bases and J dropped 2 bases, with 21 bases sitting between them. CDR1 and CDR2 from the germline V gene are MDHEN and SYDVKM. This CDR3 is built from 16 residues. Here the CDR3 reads CASNEPRDRRTYEQYF. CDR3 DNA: TGTGCCAGCAACGAACCCCGGGACCGAAGGACCTACGAGCAGTACTTC.

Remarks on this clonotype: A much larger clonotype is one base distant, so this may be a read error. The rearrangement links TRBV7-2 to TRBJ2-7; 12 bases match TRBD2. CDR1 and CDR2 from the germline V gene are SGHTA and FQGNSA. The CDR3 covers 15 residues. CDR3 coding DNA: TGTGCCATCAGCTTAGGACTAGCGGGACTCTACGATCAGTACTTC. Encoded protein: CAISLGLAGLYDQYF.

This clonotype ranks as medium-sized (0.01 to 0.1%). CDR3 amino acids: CAIKGQDEQYF. The CDR3, as DNA: TGTGCCATCAAAGGACAGGACGAGCAGTACTTC. V gene TRBV10-3 combines with J gene TRBJ2-7, with 7 bases identical to TRBD1. The V segment lost 7 bases and the J segment 5 bases; nucleotides outside the gene matches: 2. Germline loops: CDR1 ENHRY, CDR2 SYGVKD. The CDR3 extends over 11 amino acids.

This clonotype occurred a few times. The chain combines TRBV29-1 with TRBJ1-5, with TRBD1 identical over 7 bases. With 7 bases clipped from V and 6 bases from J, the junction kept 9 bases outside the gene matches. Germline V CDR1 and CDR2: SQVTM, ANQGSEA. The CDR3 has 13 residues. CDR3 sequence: CSARTGSGQPQHF. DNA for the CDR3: TGCAGCGCCAGGACAGGCTCGGGTCAGCCCCAGCATTTT.

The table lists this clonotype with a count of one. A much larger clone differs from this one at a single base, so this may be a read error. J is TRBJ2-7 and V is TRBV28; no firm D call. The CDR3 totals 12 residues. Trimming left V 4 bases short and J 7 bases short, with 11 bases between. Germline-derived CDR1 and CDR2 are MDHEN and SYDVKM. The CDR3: CASSSVGWEQYF. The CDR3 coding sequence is TGTGCCAGCAGTTCCGTTGGGTGGGAGCAGTACTTC.

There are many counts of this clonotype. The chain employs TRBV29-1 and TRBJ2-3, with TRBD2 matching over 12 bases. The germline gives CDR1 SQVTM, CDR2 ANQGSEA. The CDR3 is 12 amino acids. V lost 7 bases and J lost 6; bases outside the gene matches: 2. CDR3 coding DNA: TGCAGCGACGGGACTAGCGGGGATACGCAGTATTTT. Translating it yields CSDGTSGDTQYF.

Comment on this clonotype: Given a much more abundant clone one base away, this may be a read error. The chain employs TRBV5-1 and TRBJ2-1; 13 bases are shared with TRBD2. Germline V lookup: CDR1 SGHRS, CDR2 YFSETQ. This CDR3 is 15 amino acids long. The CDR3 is CASSSPGLAGNEKFF. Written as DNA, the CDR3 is TGCGCCAGCAGCTCACCGGGACTAGCGGGGAATGAGAAGTTCTTC. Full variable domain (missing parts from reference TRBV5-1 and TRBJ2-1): KAGVTQTPRYLIKTRGQQVTLSCSPISGHRSVSWYQQTPGQGLQFLFEYFSETQRNKGNFPGRFSGRQFSNSRSEMNVSTLELGDSALYLCASSSPGLAGNEKFFGPGTRLTVL.

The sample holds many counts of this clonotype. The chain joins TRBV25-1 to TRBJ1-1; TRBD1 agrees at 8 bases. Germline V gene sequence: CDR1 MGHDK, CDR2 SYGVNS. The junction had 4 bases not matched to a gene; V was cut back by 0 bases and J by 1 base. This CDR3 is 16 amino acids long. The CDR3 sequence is CASSEYTGTGNTEAFF. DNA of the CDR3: TGTGCCAGCAGTGAATATACCGGGACAGGGAACACTGAAGCTTTCTTT.

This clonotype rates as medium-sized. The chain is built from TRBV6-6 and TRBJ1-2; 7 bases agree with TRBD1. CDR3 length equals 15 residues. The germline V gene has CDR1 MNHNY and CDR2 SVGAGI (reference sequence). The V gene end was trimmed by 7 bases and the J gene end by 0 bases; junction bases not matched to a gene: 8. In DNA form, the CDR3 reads TGTGCCAGCATTCAAGGGACAGTAACTAACTATGGCTACACCTTC. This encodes CASIQGTVTNYGYTF.

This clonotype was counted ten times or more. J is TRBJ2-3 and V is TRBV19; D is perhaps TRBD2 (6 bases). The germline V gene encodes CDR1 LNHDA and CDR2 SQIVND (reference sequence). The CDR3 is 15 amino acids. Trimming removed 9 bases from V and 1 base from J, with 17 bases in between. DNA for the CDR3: TGTGCCAGCAAGTACGGGGGTGGGGGCACAGATACGCAGTATTTT. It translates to CASKYGGGGTDTQYF.

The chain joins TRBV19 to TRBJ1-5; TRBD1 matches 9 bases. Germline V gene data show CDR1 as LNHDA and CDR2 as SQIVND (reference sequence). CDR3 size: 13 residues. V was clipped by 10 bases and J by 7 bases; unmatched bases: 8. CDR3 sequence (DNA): TGTGCCACCCAAGGGACAGGGAGGCAGCCCCAGCATTTT. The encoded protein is CATQGTGRQPQHF.

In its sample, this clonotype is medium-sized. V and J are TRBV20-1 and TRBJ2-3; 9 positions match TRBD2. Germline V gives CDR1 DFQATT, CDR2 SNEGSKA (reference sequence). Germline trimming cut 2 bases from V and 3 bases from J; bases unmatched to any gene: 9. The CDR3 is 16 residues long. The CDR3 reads CSARRPGGRGTDTQYF. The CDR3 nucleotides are TGCAGTGCTAGAAGGCCTGGCGGGAGGGGGACAGATACGCAGTATTTT.

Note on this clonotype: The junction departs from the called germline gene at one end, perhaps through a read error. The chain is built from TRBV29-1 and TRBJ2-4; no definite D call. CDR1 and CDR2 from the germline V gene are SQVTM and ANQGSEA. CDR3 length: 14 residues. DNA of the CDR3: TGCATCGTTGTAGAATCCATGGCCAAAAACATTCAGTACTTC. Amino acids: CIVVESMAKNIQYF. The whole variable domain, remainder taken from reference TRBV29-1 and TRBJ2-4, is SAVISQKPSRDICQRGTSLTIQCQVDSQVTMMFWYRQQPGQSLTLIATANQGSEATYESGFVIDKFPISRPNLTFSTLTVSNMSPEDSSIYLCIVVESMAKNIQYFGAGTRLSVL.

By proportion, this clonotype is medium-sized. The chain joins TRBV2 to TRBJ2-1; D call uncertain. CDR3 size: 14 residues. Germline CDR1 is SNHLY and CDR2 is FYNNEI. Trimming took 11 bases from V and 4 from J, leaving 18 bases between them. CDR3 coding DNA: TGTGCCTGCCATGGCCAGCGTGAATACAATGAGCAGTTCTTC. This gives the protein CACHGQREYNEQFF.

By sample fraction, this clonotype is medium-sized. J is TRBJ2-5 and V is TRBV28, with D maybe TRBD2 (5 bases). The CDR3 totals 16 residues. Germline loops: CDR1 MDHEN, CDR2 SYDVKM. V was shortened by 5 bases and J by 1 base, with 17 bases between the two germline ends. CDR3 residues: CASSLLGGSSQETQYF. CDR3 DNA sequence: TGTGCCAGCAGTCTGCTAGGAGGAAGTTCCCAAGAGACCCAGTACTTC.

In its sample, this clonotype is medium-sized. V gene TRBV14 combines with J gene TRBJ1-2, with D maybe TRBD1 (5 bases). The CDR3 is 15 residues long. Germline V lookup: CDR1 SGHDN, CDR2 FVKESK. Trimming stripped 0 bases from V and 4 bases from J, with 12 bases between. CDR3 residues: CASSQEHRLPYGYTF. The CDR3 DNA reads TGTGCCAGCAGCCAAGAACACAGGCTACCCTATGGCTACACCTTC.

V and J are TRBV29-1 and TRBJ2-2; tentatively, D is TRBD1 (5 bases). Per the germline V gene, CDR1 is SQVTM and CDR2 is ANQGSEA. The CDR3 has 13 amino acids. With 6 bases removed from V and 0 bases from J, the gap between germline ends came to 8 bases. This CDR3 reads CSVTDTNTGELFF. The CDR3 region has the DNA TGCAGCGTCACGGACACGAACACCGGGGAGCTGTTTTTT.

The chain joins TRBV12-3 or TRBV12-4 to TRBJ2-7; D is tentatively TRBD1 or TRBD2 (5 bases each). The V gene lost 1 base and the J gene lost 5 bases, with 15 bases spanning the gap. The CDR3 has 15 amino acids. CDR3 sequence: CASSLVGAEANEQYF. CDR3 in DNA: TGTGCCAGCAGTTTAGTTGGGGCGGAGGCGAACGAGCAGTACTTC.

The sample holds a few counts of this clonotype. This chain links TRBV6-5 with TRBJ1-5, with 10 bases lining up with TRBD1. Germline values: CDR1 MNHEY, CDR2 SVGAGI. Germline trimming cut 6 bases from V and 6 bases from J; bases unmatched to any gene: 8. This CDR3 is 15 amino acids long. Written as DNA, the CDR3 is TGTGCCAGCAGGCGGACAGGGGGATCGAGTCAGCCCCAGCATTTT. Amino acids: CASRRTGGSSQPQHF.

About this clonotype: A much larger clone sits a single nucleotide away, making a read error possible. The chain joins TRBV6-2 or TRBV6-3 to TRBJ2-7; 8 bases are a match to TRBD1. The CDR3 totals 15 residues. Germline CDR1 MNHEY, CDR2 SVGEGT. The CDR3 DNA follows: TGTGCCAGAAGTTACGCCAGGGGGCGAATCTACGAGCAGTACTTC. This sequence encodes CARSYARGRIYEQYF.

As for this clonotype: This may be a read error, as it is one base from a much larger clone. The DNA for the CDR3 is TGTGCCAGTAGTATCGACAGCCAAGAGACCCGGTACTTC. Amino acids: CASSIDSQETRYF. The chain links TRBV19 to TRBJ2-5; tentative D call: TRBD1 (5 bases). The germline V gene encodes CDR1 LNHDA and CDR2 SQIVND (reference sequence). The CDR3 has 13 amino acids.

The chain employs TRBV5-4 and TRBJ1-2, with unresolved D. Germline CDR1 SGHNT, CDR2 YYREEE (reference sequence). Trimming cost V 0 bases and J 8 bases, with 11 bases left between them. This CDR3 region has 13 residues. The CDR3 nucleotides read TGTGCCAGCAGCTTGGAGGGTTTTGGCGGCTACACCTTC. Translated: CASSLEGFGGYTF.